The table lists the clone carrying this T cell receptor (beta chain) with a few counts. No antigen is known for it. Germline V gene lookup returns CDR1 SGHDT and CDR2 YYEEEE. V shed 6 bases, J shed 3 bases, and the junction held 5 bases outside the gene matches. The length of the CDR3 is 13 residues. Stated time point: newly diagnosed, previously untreated cHL patient sample. The authors used newly diagnosed, untreated classical Hodgkin lymphoma PBMCs as comparison. These data belong to a study of PD-1 blockade in classical Hodgkin lymphoma. This table comes from immunoSEQ multiplex PCR, and its TCRdb copy is limited to in-frame clones, with some not included. The table includes roughly 68,000 clones, over 90% detected once. Broader study findings: Factors driving the repertoire differences, possibly disease activity or prior therapy, remain undefined. The study reported lower baseline TCR diversity in newly diagnosed patients than in healthy donors.

Material for sequencing was peripheral blood mononuclear cells (PBMCs). The chain is built from TRBV5-6 and TRBJ1-2; 7 bases are a match to TRBD1. This clonotype was sampled from a human donor with classical Hodgkin lymphoma. For the CDR3, the DNA is TGTGCCAGCACCGCGACAGGGTACTATGGCTACACCTTC. It translates to CASTATGYYGYTF.